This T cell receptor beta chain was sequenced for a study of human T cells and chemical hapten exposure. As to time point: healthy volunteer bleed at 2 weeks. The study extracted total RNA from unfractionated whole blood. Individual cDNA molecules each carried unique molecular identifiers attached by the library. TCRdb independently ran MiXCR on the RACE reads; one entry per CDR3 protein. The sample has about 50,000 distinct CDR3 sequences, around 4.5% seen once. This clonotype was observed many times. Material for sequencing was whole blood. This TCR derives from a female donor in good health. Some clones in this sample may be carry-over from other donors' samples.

The CDR3 spells CASSSYLRDRYNEQFF. CDR3 coding DNA: TGTGCCAGCAGTTCCTACCTCCGGGACAGATACAATGAGCAGTTCTTC. The chain links TRBV27 to TRBJ2-1, with 7 nucleotides matching TRBD1. J lost 4 bases, V lost 4 bases, and 10 bases had no gene match. The germline V gene encodes CDR1 MNHEY and CDR2 SMNVEV (reference sequence). The CDR3 runs 16 residues.